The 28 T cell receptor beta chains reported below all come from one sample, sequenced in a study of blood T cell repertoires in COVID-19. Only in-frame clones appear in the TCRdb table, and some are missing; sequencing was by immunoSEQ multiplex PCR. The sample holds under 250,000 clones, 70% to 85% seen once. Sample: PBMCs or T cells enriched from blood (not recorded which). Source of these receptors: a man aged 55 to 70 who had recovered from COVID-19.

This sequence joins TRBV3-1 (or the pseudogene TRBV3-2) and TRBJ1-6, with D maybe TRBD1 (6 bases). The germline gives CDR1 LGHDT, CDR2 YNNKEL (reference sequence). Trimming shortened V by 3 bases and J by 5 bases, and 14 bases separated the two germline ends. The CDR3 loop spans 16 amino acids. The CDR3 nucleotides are TGTGCCAGCAGCCATTCCGACAGGCGAGATAATTCACCCCTCCACTTT. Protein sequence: CASSHSDRRDNSPLHF.

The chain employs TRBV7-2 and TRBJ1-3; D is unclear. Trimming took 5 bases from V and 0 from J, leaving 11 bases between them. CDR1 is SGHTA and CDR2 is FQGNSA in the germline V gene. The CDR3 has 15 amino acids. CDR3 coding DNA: TGTGCCAGCAGCCCCCGAGAATACTCTGGAAACACCATATATTTT. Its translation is CASSPREYSGNTIYF.

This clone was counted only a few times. The CDR3: CASSLQENTGELFF. The CDR3 coding sequence is TGTGCCAGCAGCCTACAAGAAAACACCGGGGAGCTGTTTTTT. V gene TRBV3-1 (or the pseudogene TRBV3-2) combines with J gene TRBJ2-2; D is unresolved. Germline CDR1 reads LGHDT; CDR2 reads YNNKEL (reference sequence). V lost 4 bases and J 2 bases, leaving 8 bases between the germline ends. The CDR3 consists of 14 residues.

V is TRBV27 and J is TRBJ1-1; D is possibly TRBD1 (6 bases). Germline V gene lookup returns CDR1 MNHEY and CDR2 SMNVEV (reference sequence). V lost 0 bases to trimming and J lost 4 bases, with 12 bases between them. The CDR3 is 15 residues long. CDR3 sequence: CASSLSVGAATEAFF. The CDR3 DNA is TGTGCCAGCAGTTTATCGGTGGGGGCGGCCACTGAAGCTTTCTTT.

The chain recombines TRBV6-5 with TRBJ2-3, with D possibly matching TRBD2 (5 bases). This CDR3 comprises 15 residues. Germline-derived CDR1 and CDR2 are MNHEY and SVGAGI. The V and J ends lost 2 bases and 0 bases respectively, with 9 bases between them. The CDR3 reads CASSYVRTSTDTQYF. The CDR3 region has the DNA TGTGCCAGCAGTTACGTCAGGACTAGCACAGATACGCAGTATTTT.

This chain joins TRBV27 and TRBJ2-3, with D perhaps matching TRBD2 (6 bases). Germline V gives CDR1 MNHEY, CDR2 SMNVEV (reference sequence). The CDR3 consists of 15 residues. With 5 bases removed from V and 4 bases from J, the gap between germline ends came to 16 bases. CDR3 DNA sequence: TGTGCCAGCAGTCTTTACTCCGGGGGAGCAGATACGCAGTATTTT. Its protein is CASSLYSGGADTQYF.

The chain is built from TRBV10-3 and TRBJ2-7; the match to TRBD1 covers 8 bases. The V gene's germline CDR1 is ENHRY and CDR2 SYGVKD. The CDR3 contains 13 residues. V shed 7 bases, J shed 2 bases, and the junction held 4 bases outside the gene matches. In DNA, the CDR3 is TGTGCCATCATGGTGGACAGGGCCTACGAGCAGTACTTC. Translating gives CAIMVDRAYEQYF.

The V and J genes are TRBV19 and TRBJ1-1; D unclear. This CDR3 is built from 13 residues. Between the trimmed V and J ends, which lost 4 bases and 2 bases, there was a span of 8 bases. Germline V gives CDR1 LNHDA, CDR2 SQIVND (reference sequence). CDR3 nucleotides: TGTGCCAGTAGTAACCAGGCCAACACTGAAGCTTTCTTT. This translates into CASSNQANTEAFF.

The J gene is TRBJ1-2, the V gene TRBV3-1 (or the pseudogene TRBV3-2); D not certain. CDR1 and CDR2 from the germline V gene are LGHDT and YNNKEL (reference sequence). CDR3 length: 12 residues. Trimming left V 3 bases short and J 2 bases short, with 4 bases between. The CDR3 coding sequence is TGTGCCAGCAGCCAGGCAAACTATGGCTACACCTTC. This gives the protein CASSQANYGYTF.

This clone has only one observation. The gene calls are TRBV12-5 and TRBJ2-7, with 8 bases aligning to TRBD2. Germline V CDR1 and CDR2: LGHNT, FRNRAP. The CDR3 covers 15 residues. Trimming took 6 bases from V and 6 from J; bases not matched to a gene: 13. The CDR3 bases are TGTGCTAGTGGCTCGAGCGGGGGTCTTCATCTCGAGCAGTACTTC. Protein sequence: CASGSSGGLHLEQYF.

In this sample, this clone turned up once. The CDR3 DNA reads as TGTGCCAGCAGTTTAAGGCAGGGGAATGGCTACACCTTC. It translates to CASSLRQGNGYTF. This chain connects TRBV12-3 or TRBV12-4 to TRBJ1-2; possible D gene TRBD1, 6 bases. V dropped 2 bases and J dropped 6 bases, with 10 bases sitting between them. The CDR3 has 13 residues.

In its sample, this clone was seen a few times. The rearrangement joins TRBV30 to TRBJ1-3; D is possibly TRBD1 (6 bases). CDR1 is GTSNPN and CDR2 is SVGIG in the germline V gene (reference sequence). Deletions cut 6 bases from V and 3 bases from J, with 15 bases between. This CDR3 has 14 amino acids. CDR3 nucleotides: TGTGCCTGCAGTACAGGGATTGGTGGAAACACCATATATTTT. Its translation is CACSTGIGGNTIYF.

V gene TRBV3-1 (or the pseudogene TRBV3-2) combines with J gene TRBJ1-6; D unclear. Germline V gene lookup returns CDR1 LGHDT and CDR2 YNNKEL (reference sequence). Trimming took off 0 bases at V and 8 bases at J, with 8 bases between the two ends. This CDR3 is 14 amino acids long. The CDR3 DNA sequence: TGTGCCAGCAGCCAAGATATCAGGTATTCACCCCTCCACTTT. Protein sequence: CASSQDIRYSPLHF.

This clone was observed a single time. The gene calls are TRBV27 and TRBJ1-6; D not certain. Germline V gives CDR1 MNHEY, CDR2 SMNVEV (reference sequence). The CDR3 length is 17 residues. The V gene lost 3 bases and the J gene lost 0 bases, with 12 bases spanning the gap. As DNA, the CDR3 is TGTGCCAGCAGTTTTGGGCAGTATAGCTCCTATAATTCACCCCTCCACTTT. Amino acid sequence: CASSFGQYSSYNSPLHF.

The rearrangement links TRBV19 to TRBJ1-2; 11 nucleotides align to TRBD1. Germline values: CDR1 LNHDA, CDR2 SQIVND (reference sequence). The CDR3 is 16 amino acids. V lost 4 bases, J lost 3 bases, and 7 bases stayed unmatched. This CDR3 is CASSKGQGGMDYGYTF. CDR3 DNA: TGTGCCAGTAGTAAGGGACAGGGGGGAATGGACTATGGCTACACCTTC.

CDR3 nucleotides: TGTGCCAGCAGCTTAGCGCTCGGTGTGGGGGCCAACGTCCTGACTTTC. Encoded protein: CASSLALGVGANVLTF. The rearrangement uses TRBV7-9 and TRBJ2-6, with D unclear. Germline CDR1 reads SEHNR; CDR2 reads FQNEAQ (reference sequence). The CDR3 has 16 residues. Trimming took off 0 bases at V and 4 bases at J, with 10 bases between the two ends.

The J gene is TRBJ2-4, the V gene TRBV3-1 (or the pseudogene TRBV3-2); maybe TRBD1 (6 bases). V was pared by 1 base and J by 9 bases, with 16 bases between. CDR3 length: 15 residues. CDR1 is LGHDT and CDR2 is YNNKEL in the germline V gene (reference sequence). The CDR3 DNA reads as TGTGCCAGCAGCCAAGTAAGTCAGGGGTATGGCATTCAGTACTTC. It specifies CASSQVSQGYGIQYF.

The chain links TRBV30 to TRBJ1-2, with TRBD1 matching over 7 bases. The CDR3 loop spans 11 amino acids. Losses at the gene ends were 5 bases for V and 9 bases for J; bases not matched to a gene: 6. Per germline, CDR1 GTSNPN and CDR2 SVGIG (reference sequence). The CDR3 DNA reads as TGTGCCTGGGTTGACAGGGATAGCTACACCTTC. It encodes CAWVDRDSYTF. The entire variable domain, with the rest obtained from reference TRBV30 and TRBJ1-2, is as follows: SQTIHQWPATLVQPVGSPLSLECTVEGTSNPNLYWYRQAAGRGLQLLFYSVGIGQISSEVPQNLSASRPQDRQFILSSKKLLLSDSGFYLCAWVDRDSYTFGSGTRLTVV.

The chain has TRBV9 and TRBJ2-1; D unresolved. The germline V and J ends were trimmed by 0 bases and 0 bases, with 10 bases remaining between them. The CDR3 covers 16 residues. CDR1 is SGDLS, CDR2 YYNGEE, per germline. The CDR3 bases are TGTGCCAGCAGCGTAGTTCTTCTGAGCTCCTACAATGAGCAGTTCTTC. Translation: CASSVVLLSSYNEQFF.

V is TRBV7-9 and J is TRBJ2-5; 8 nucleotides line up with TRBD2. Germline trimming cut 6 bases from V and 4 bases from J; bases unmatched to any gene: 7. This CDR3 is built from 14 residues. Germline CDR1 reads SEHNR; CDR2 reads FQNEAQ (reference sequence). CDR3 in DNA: TGTGCCAGCAGACGGGGGGGAGGTCTAGAGACCCAGTACTTC. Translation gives CASRRGGGLETQYF.

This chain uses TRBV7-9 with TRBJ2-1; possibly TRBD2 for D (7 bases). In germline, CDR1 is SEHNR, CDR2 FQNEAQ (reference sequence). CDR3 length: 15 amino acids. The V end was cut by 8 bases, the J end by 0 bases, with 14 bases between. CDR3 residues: CASGGGPSSYNEQFF. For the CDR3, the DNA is TGTGCCAGCGGCGGGGGCCCTAGCTCCTACAATGAGCAGTTCTTC.

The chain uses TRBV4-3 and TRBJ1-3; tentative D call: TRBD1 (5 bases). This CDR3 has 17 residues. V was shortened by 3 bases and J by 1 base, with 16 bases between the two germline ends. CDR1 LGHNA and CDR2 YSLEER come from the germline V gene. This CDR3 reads CASSQAPGTVSGNTIYF. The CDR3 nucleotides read TGCGCCAGCAGCCAGGCCCCTGGGACTGTTTCTGGAAACACCATATATTTT.

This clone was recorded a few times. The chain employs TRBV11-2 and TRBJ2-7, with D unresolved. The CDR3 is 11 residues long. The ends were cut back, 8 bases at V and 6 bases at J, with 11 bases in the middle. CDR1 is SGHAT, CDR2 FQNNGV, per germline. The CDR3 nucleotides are TGTGCCAGCGCCACAGCTTTCGAGCAGTACTTC. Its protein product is CASATAFEQYF.

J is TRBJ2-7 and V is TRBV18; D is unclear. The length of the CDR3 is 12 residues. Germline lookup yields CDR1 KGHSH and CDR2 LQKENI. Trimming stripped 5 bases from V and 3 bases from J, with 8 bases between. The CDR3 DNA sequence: TGTGCCAGCTCAGCGGAAGGCTACGAGCAGTACTTC. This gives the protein CASSAEGYEQYF.

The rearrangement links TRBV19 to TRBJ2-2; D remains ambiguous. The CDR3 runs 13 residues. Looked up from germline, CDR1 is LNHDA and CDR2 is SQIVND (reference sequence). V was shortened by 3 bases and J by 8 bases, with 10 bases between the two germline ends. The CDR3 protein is CASSMETAGELFF. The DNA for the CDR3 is TGTGCCAGTAGTATGGAGACGGCTGGGGAGCTGTTTTTT. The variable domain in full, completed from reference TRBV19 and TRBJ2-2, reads DGGITQSPKYLFRKEGQNVTLSCEQNLNHDAMYWYRQDPGQGLRLIYYSQIVNDFQKGDIAEGYSVSREKKESFPLTVTSAQKNPTAFYLCASSMETAGELFFGEGSRLTVL.

CDR3 in amino acids: CASSQEQLNIGNTIYF. The CDR3, as DNA: TGTGCCAGCAGCCAAGAACAGCTGAACATTGGAAACACCATATATTTT. The rearrangement uses TRBV3-1 (or the pseudogene TRBV3-2) and TRBJ1-3; D not certain. V lost 0 bases and J lost 3, with 12 bases in between. Looked up from germline, CDR1 is LGHDT and CDR2 is YNNKEL (reference sequence). This CDR3 comprises 16 residues.

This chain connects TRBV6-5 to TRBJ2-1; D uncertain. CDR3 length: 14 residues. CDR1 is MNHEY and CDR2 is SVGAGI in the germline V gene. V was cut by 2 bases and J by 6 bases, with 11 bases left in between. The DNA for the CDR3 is TGTGCCAGCAGTTACGCCCTAGATCCCAATGAGCAGTTCTTC. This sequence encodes CASSYALDPNEQFF.

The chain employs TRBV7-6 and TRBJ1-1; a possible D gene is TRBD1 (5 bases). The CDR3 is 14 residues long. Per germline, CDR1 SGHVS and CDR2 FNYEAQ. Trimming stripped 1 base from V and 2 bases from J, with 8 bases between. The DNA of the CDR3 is TGTGCCAGCAGCTTAGACCAGGGTAACACTGAAGCTTTCTTT. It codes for CASSLDQGNTEAFF.